A selection of T cell receptor beta chains follows, all from one sample in a study of T cells in Graves' hyperthyroidism and ophthalmopathy. TCRdb reprocessed the multiplex PCR reads with MiXCR, giving one entry per CDR3 protein. The data show about 360,000 distinct CDR3 sequences, roughly 13% seen once. The sequenced sample consisted of blood. Source of these receptors: a woman in her late teens or twenties with Graves' hyperthyroidism. Both conserved end residues are part of each CDR3. D genes are given only for firm matches. Clone size is given for some rows only: seen once, a few or many times, or a class if the clone is expanded.

V gene	D gene	clone size	J gene	CDR3 DNA	CDR3 protein
TRBV9	TRBD1	many	TRBJ2-3	TGTGCCAGCAGCCTCACCCCGGGACAGGGGGCTATGGATACGCAGTATTTT	CASSLTPGQGAMDTQYF
TRBV7-2	NA	many	TRBJ1-2	TGTGCCAGCAGCTTAGAGACCCCCCTAGGCGGCTACACCTTC	CASSLETPLGGYTF
TRBV28	NA	many	TRBJ1-1	TGTGCCAGCACCGCTCCCGCGGGAGTGAACACTGAAGCTTTCTTT	CASTAPAGVNTEAFF
TRBV2	NA	many	TRBJ2-5	TGTGCCAGCACCCGCGTCTACCAAGAGACCCAGTACTTC	CASTRVYQETQYF
TRBV6-1	NA	many	TRBJ1-1	TGTGCCAGCAAACAGGGTTTAGATGAAGCTTTCTTT	CASKQGLDEAFF
TRBV7-9	NA	many	TRBJ1-1	TGTGCCAGCAGCTTCCCGGGACTTCGGGGTGAAGCTTTCTTT	CASSFPGLRGEAFF
TRBV14	TRBD2	NA	TRBJ2-5	TGTGTCAGCAGTCTCCCGGGACTAGCGGAGTTAGAGGCCCAGTACTTC	CVSSLPGLAELEAQYF
TRBV11-3	TRBD2	many	TRBJ2-2	TGTGCCAGCAGCTTATATCTAGCGGAGTCAGCCGGGGAGCTGTTTTTT	CASSLYLAESAGELFF
TRBV5-1	TRBD1	few	TRBJ1-1	TGCGCCAGCAGCCTCGACCCGACAGGGATATCTGAAGCTTTCTTT	CASSLDPTGISEAFF
TRBV5-1	NA	NA	TRBJ1-2	TGCGCCAGCAGCTTAGGCCATGGCTACACCTTC	CASSLGHGYTF
TRBV4-3	TRBD1	NA	TRBJ1-3	TGCGCCAGCAGCCAAGGACAGGGGGTCGCCGGAAACACCATATATTTT	CASSQGQGVAGNTIYF
TRBV27	NA	many	TRBJ1-6	TGTGCCAGCAGTGCCTCGGGGCTCAATTCACCCCTCCACTTT	CASSASGLNSPLHF
TRBV11-2	TRBD1	many	TRBJ1-6	TGTGCCAGCAGCCCCCACTCAGGGGGCTTCCACTTT	CASSPHSGGFHF
TRBV4-2	TRBD2	NA	TRBJ2-1	TGTGCCAGCAGCCAAGGACTAGCGGAGGCCTACAATGAGCAGTTCTTC	CASSQGLAEAYNEQFF
TRBV3-1	NA	NA	TRBJ2-6	TGTGCCAGCAGCCAAGAGGGGGCTGCCGGGGCCAACGTCCTGACTTTC	CASSQEGAAGANVLTF
TRBV6-5	NA	many	TRBJ1-2	TGTGCCAGCAGTTACTCGTTAGCTGCTAACTATGGCTACACCTTC	CASSYSLAANYGYTF
TRBV19	NA	NA	TRBJ2-7	TGTGCCAGTAGCAGAACAGAGGGCAGGGTCGGCGAGCAGTACTTC	CASSRTEGRVGEQYF
TRBV30	TRBD1	few	TRBJ1-4	TGTGCCTGGAGTGCAGGGGGAAGGGATGAAAAACTGTTTTTT	CAWSAGGRDEKLFF
TRBV20-1	TRBD2	NA	TRBJ2-3	TGCAGCGGGGCGGGGGGGGGCACAGATACGCAGTATTTT	CSGAGGGTDTQYF
TRBV20-1	NA	many	TRBJ2-1	TGCAGTGCTAGAGATCACTCTACGGGTAGCCTCTCCTACAATGAGCAGTTCTTC	CSARDHSTGSLSYNEQFF
TRBV20-1	NA	many	TRBJ2-3	TGCAGGGCTATTTTGGGACCTAGCACAGATACGCAGTATTTT	CRAILGPSTDTQYF
TRBV29-1	NA	many	TRBJ2-2	TGCAGCGTGGACACAGGAACCGGGGAGCTGTTTTTT	CSVDTGTGELFF
TRBV27	NA	many	TRBJ1-1	TGTGCCAGCACCCCTTCGGTTGTTCAGAACACTGAAGCTTTCTTT	CASTPSVVQNTEAFF
TRBV5-1	NA	NA	TRBJ2-6	TGCGCCAGCTTGGCGTCAACCTCTGGGGCCAACGTCCTGACTTTC	CASLASTSGANVLTF
TRBV29-1	NA	many	TRBJ2-1	TGCAGCTCCAATGGAGTGGGTTCTTTGGAGCAGTTCTTC	CSSNGVGSLEQFF
TRBV29-1	TRBD2	NA	TRBJ2-1	TGCAGCGTTGCCGGGACTACCCGGGGTGAGCAGTTCTTC	CSVAGTTRGEQFF